The rows below give T cell receptor beta chains drawn from one sample of a study of CD8+ T cells in alopecia areata. Generated by immunoSEQ multiplex PCR, the TCRdb table keeps only in-frame clones and is missing some. The sample contains roughly 100,000 clones, approximately 58% of which appear only once. Sequencing was performed on CD4+ T cells sorted from blood. These receptors were obtained from a human donor in good health. CDR3s include the opening cysteine and the closing phenylalanine or tryptophan. A D gene is named only where the DNA matches it firmly. Rows may omit the clone size; those that give it use once, few, many or a size class.

d_call j_call v_call clone_size cdr3_nt cdr3_aa
- TRBJ1-3 TRBV7-8 - TGTGCCAGCAGCTTATGGGGGAGAACTGGAAACACCATATATTTT CASSLWGRTGNTIYF
- TRBJ2-1 TRBV9 - TGTGCCAGCAGCGTAAGATTAGCGAGTGAGCAGTTCTTC CASSVRLASEQFF
TRBD1 TRBJ2-2 TRBV19 - TGTGCCAGTACCCGAGACAGGGGGCGAACCGGGGAGCTGTTTTTT CASTRDRGRTGELFF
- TRBJ2-3 TRBV7-2 - TGTGCCAGCAGCTTAGCGACGAATACGCAGTATTTT CASSLATNTQYF
- TRBJ1-4 TRBV25-1 - TGTGCCAGCAGTGAATATCAGGGCTCTAATGAAAAACTGTTTTTT CASSEYQGSNEKLFF
TRBD1 TRBJ1-4 TRBV29-1 - TGCAGCGTACGCGGGACAGGGGATGAAAAACTGTTTTTT CSVRGTGDEKLFF
TRBD2 TRBJ2-7 TRBV6-6 - TGTGCCAGCAGTTGGGAACTAGCGAACTACGAGCAGTACTTC CASSWELANYEQYF
TRBD1 TRBJ1-2 TRBV29-1 - TGCAGCGTCCCGACAGGGGACGTTTGGGGCTACACCTTC CSVPTGDVWGYTF
- TRBJ1-5 TRBV18 few TGTGCCAGCTCATCGGACAGTGGCGGCAATCAGCCCCAGCATTTT CASSSDSGGNQPQHF
- TRBJ2-7 TRBV20-1 - TGCAGTGCCCAGCGACAGACTCAGTACTTC CSAQRQTQYF
TRBD2 TRBJ2-5 TRBV30 - TGTGCCTGGATAGGGCGGGGGGGCCGCGAGACCCAGTACTTC CAWIGRGGRETQYF
- TRBJ1-1 TRBV20-1 - TGCAGTGCGACGGGTTTCACTGAAGCTTTCTTT CSATGFTEAFF
TRBD1 TRBJ2-1 TRBV4-3 - TGCGCCAGCAGCCAAGGAAGAAGTGACAGGGGAAACAATGAGCAGTTCTTC CASSQGRSDRGNNEQFF
- TRBJ2-7 TRBV30 few TGTGCCTGTGGGGGGTACGAGCAGTACTTC CACGGYEQYF
TRBD1 TRBJ2-7 TRBV7-9 few TGTGCCAGCAGCCAGGAGGCAGGGGGAACCCACGAGCAGTACTTC CASSQEAGGTHEQYF
TRBD1 TRBJ2-1 TRBV19 few TGTGCCAGTAGTCCGACAGGGGGCATTTCCTACAATGAGCAGTTCTTC CASSPTGGISYNEQFF
- TRBJ1-1 TRBV30 few TGTGCCTGGAGTGTACAGGACCTCGCTGAAGCTTTCTTT CAWSVQDLAEAFF
- TRBJ2-1 TRBV7-2 - TGTGCCAGCGGACGGTACAATGAGCAGTTCTTC CASGRYNEQFF
- TRBJ2-3 TRBV30 once TGTGCCTGGGACCGAGCCGTGAGCACAGATACGCAGTATTTT CAWDRAVSTDTQYF
- TRBJ2-4 TRBV7-2 - TGTGCCAGCAGCTTACGACCCCCGGCGAACATTCAGTACTTC CASSLRPPANIQYF
- TRBJ2-7 TRBV28 - TGTGCCAGCCTTGGGCCGATCGCCTACGAGCAGTACTTC CASLGPIAYEQYF
- TRBJ2-1 TRBV18 - TGTGCCAGCTCGGGGGTCCTTACCTCCTACAATGAGCAGTTCTTC CASSGVLTSYNEQFF
- TRBJ1-5 TRBV29-1 - TGCAGCGTTGCCAGCGGCAATCAGCCCCAGCATTTT CSVASGNQPQHF
- TRBJ2-1 TRBV7-2 few TGTGCCAGCAGCTTATCGGTAGGCCCCTACAATGAGCAGTTCTTC CASSLSVGPYNEQFF
- TRBJ1-3 TRBV29-1 - TGCAGCGCGACAGGTGGAAACACCATATATTTT CSATGGNTIYF
- TRBJ2-2 TRBV29-1 - TGCAGCGTTGGCGACACCGGGGAGCTGTTTTTT CSVGDTGELFF
- TRBJ2-5 TRBV5-6 - TGTGCCAGCAGCTGGGACGGAGGGCAGACCCAGTACTTC CASSWDGGQTQYF
- TRBJ1-2 TRBV5-1 - TGCGCCAGCAGCTTGGGACAGAACTATGGCTACACCTTC CASSLGQNYGYTF
- TRBJ2-7 TRBV5-8 - TGTGCCAGCAGTGCGGTACGCGAGCAGTACTTC CASSAVREQYF
TRBD2 TRBJ2-3 TRBV11-2 few TGTGCCAGCAGCTTCGCGGGGGGAGATACGCAGTATTTT CASSFAGGDTQYF
TRBD1 TRBJ2-5 TRBV2 - TGTGCCAGCACCGAGGGACAGGGGGCTTATGAGACCCAGTACTTC CASTEGQGAYETQYF
TRBD1 TRBJ1-5 TRBV7-2 - TGTGCCAGCAGCCTGGGACAGGGGAATCAGCCCCAGCATTTT CASSLGQGNQPQHF